The 5 T cell receptor beta chains listed next were all sequenced from one sample in a study of blood T cell repertoires in COVID-19. The assay was immunoSEQ multiplex PCR, and TCRdb's table has in-frame clones only and misses some. The sample includes roughly 170,000 clones, about 74% of them seen just once. Sequences were obtained from peripheral blood. Source of these receptors: a woman of 80 years or more with acute or convalescent COVID-19.

This rearrangement joins TRBV6-2 or TRBV6-3 to TRBJ2-3; weak D call: TRBD2 (7 bases). CDR3 size: 15 residues. Germline V lookup: CDR1 MNHEY, CDR2 SVGEGT. V gave up 5 bases and J gave up 2 bases, with 14 bases separating them. CDR3 in DNA: TGTGCCAGCAGTAGGGGAGGGGGATTCACAGATACGCAGTATTTT. Its translation is CASSRGGGFTDTQYF.

The J gene is TRBJ1-5, the V gene TRBV6-5; 7 bases map to TRBD1. Trimming cost V 4 bases and J 3 bases; bases outside gene matches: 3. The CDR3 totals 14 residues. The germline gives CDR1 MNHEY, CDR2 SVGAGI. CDR3 coding DNA: TGTGCCAGCAGTTCCGGGACAGACAATCAGCCCCAGCATTTT. As protein: CASSSGTDNQPQHF.

The chain combines TRBV5-1 with TRBJ2-7, with 9 bases lining up with TRBD1. There are 13 residues in the CDR3. Per germline, CDR1 SGHRS and CDR2 YFSETQ. The J segment lost 4 bases and the V segment lost 4 bases, leaving 3 bases of the junction unmatched. The CDR3 nucleotides read TGCGCCAGCAGCGAGGGGACAGGGTACGAGCAGTACTTC. Amino acids: CASSEGTGYEQYF.

The chain links TRBV28 to TRBJ1-2; 11 bases are a match to TRBD1. Germline V CDR1 and CDR2: MDHEN, SYDVKM. V was clipped by 1 base and J by 6 bases; unmatched bases: 13. The CDR3 extends over 18 amino acids. The CDR3 nucleotides are TGTGCCAGCAGTTTATTACGGACAGGGGGCGATCTTCGAAATGGCTACACCTTC. Its protein is CASSLLRTGGDLRNGYTF.

The chain uses TRBV3-1 (or the pseudogene TRBV3-2) and TRBJ2-1; D ambiguous. V lost 3 bases and J lost 8, with 8 bases in between. CDR1 is LGHDT, CDR2 YNNKEL, per germline (reference sequence). This CDR3 has 12 amino acids. CDR3 in DNA: TGTGCCAGCAGCCACTCCGACTATGAGCAGTTCTTC. Residues: CASSHSDYEQFF.